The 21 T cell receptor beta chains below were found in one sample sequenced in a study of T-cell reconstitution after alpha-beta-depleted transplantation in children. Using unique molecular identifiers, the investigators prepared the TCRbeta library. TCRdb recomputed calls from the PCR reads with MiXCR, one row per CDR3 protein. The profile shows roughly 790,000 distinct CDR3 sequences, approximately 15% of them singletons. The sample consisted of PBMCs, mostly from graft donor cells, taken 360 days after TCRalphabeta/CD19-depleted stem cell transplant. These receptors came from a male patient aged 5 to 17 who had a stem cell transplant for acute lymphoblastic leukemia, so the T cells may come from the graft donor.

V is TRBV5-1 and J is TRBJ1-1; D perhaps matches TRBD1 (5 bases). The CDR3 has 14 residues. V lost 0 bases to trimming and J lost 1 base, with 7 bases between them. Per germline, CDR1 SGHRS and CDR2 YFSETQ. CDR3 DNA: TGCGCCAGCAGCTTGGTCGGACAGAACACTGAAGCTTTCTTT. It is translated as CASSLVGQNTEAFF. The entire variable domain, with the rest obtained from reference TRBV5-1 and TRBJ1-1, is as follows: KAGVTQTPRYLIKTRGQQVTLSCSPISGHRSVSWYQQTPGQGLQFLFEYFSETQRNKGNFPGRFSGRQFSNSRSEMNVSTLELGDSALYLCASSLVGQNTEAFFGQGTRLTVV.

DNA for the CDR3: TGTGCCAGCAGTTTAAGAACTAATGAAAAACTGTTTTTT. This sequence encodes CASSLRTNEKLFF. This chain links TRBV12-3 or TRBV12-4 with TRBJ1-4; D remains unclear. CDR3 size: 13 residues. The germline V and J ends were trimmed by 2 bases and 1 base, with 2 bases remaining between them.

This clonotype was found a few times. CDR3 nucleotide sequence: TGTGCCAGCTCACCATTGGACGACTATAATTCACCCCTCCACTTT. Translation gives CASSPLDDYNSPLHF. This chain connects TRBV18 to TRBJ1-6, with D uncertain. Trimming removed 2 bases at V and 3 bases at J, with 8 bases between. This CDR3 has 15 amino acids. Germline V gene lookup returns CDR1 KGHSH and CDR2 LQKENI.

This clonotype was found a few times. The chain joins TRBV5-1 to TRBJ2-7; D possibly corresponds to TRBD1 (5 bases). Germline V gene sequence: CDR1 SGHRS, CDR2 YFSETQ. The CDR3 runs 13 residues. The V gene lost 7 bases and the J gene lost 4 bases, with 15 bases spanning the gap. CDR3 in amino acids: CASREGHQYEQYF. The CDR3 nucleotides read TGCGCCAGCCGCGAAGGACACCAATACGAGCAGTACTTC.

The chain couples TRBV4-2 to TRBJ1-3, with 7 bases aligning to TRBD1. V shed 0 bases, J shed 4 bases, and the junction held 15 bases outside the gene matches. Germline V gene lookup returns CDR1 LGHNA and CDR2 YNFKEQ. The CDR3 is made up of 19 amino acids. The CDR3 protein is CASSQDLGPPTGIGNTIYF. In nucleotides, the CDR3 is TGTGCCAGCAGCCAAGATTTGGGCCCCCCGACAGGGATCGGAAACACCATATATTTT.

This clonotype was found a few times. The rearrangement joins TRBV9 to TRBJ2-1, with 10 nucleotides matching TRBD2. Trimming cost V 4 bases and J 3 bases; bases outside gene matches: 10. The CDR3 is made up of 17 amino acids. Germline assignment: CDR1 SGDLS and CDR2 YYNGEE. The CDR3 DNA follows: TGTGCCAGCAGCCCCGGCCCATCTAGCGGGAGCTACAATGAGCAGTTCTTC. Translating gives CASSPGPSSGSYNEQFF.

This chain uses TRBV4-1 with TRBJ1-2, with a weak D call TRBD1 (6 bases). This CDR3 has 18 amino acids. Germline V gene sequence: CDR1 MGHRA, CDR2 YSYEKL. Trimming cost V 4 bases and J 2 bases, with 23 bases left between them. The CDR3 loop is CASSPRVQGMTMNYGYTF. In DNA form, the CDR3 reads TGCGCCAGCAGCCCTAGGGTTCAGGGGATGACCATGAACTATGGCTACACCTTC.

The CDR3 loop reads CASSFSPGLQFF. The CDR3, as DNA: TGTGCCAGCAGCTTTTCCCCGGGCTTGCAGTTCTTC. The chain joins TRBV5-6 to TRBJ2-1; D is uncertain. The CDR3 runs 12 residues. CDR1 SGHDT and CDR2 YYEEEE come from the germline V gene. Trimming took 2 bases from V and 12 from J, leaving 12 bases between them.

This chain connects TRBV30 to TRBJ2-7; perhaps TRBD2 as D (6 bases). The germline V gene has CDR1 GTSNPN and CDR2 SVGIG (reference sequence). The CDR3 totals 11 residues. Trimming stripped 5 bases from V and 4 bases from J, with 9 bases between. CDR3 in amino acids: CAWGREYEQYF. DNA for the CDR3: TGTGCCTGGGGCCGGGAGTACGAGCAGTACTTC.

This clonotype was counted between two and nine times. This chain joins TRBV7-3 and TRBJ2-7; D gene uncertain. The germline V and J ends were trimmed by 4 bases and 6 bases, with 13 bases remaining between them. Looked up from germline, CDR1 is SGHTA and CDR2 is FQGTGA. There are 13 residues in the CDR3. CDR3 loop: CASSSSELGEQYF. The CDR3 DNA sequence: TGTGCCAGCAGCTCATCCGAACTTGGCGAGCAGTACTTC.

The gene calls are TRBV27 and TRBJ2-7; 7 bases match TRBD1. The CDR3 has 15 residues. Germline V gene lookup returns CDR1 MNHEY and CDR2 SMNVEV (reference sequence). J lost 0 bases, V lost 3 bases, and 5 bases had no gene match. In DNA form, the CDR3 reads TGTGCCAGCAGTTTCCAAGGGGACAGCTCCTACGAGCAGTACTTC. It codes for CASSFQGDSSYEQYF.

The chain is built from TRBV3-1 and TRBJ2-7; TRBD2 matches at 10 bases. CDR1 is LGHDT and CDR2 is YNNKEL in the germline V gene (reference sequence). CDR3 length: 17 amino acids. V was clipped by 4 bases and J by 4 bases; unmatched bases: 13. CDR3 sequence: CASSRRTSGRVPYEQYF. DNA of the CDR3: TGTGCCAGCAGCCGAAGGACGAGCGGGAGGGTTCCATACGAGCAGTACTTC.

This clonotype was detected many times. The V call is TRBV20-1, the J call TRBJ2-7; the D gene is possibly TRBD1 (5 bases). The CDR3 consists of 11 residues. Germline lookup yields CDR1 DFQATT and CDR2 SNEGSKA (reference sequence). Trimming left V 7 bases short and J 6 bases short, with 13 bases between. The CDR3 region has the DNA TGCAGTGTAGGCAGGGTGGGCGAGCAGTACTTC. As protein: CSVGRVGEQYF.

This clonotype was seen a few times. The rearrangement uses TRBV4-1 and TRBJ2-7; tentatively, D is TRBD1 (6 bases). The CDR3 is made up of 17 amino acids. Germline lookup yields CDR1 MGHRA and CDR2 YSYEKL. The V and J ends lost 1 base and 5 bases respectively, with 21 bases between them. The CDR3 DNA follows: TGCGCCAGCAGCCAAGGATCCCCCAGGGGAAGTGGGAACGAGCAGTACTTC. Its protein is CASSQGSPRGSGNEQYF.

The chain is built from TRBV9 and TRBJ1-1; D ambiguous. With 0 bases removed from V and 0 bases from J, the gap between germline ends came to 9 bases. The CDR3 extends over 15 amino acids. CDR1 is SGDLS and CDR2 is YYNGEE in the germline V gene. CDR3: CASSVVGSMNTEAFF. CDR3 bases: TGTGCCAGCAGCGTAGTCGGGAGCATGAACACTGAAGCTTTCTTT.

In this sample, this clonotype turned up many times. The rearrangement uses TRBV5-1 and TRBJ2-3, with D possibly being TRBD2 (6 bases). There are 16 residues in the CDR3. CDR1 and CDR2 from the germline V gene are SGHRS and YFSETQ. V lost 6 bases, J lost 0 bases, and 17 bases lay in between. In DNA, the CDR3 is TGCGCCAGCAACCTACGGACTAAGCCTAGCACAGATACGCAGTATTTT. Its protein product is CASNLRTKPSTDTQYF. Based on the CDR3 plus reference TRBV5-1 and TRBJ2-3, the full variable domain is KAGVTQTPRYLIKTRGQQVTLSCSPISGHRSVSWYQQTPGQGLQFLFEYFSETQRNKGNFPGRFSGRQFSNSRSEMNVSTLELGDSALYLCASNLRTKPSTDTQYFGPGTRLTVL.

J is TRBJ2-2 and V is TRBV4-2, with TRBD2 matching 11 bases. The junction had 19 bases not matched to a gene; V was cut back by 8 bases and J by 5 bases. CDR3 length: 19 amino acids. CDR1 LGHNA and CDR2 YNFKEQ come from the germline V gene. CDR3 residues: CASSTPGGLAGGKTGELFF. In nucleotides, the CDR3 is TGTGCCAGCTCTACCCCTGGGGGGCTAGCGGGAGGAAAGACCGGGGAGCTGTTTTTT.

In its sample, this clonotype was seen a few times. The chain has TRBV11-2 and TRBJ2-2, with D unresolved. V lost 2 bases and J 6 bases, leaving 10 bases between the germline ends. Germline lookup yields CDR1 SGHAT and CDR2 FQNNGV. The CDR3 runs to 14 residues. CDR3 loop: CASSLSRKPGELFF. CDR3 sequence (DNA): TGTGCCAGCAGCTTAAGTCGCAAGCCCGGGGAGCTGTTTTTT.

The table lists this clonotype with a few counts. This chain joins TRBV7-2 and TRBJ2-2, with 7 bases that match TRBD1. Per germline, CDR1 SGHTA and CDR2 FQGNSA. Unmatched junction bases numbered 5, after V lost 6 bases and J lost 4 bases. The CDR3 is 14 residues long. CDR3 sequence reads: CASSGRQGTGELFF. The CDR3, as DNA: TGTGCCAGCAGTGGAAGACAGGGCACCGGGGAGCTGTTTTTT. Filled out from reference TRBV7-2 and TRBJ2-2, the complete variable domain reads GAGVSQSPSNKVTEKGKDVELRCDPISGHTALYWYRQSLGQGLEFLIYFQGNSAPDKSGLPSDRFSAERTGGSVSTLTIQRTQQEDSAVYLCASSGRQGTGELFFGEGSRLTVL.

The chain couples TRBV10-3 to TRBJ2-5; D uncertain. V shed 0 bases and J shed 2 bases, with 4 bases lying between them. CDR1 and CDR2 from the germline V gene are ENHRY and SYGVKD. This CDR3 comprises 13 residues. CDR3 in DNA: TGTGCCATCAGTGAGTCGCGGCAAGAGACCCAGTACTTC. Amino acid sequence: CAISESRQETQYF.

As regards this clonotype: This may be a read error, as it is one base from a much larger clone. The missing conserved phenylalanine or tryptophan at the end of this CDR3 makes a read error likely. CDR3 in amino acids: CASSLAPGQNYEQYL. As DNA, the CDR3 is TGCGCCAGCAGCTTGGCCCCCGGACAAAACTACGAGCAGTACTTG. The chain joins TRBV5-1 to TRBJ2-7, with a tentative D call TRBD1 (5 bases). V lost 0 bases to trimming and J lost 3 bases, with 13 bases between them. In germline, CDR1 is SGHRS, CDR2 YFSETQ. The CDR3 is 15 amino acids.